This TCR beta chain was profiled in a study of T-cell reconstitution after alpha-beta-depleted transplantation in children. Study findings and constraints: Newly generated T cells supplied most T-cell counts and diversity one year post-transplant. Approximately two months post-transplant, alpha-beta T cells reportedly originated from several hundred expanded graft clones.

The library targeted TCRbeta and was prepared with unique molecular identifiers. A single record per CDR3 protein comes from TCRdb applying MiXCR to the PCR reads. The data hold 550,000 to 800,000 distinct CDR3 sequences, with less than 15% observed a single time. With 1 base removed from V and 0 bases from J, the gap between germline ends came to 10 bases. The germline V gene encodes CDR1 SGHRS and CDR2 YFSETQ. The CDR3 length is 16 residues. In its sample, this clonotype was seen many times. Its target is not known. Specimen: PBMCs, collected before TCRalphabeta/CD19-depleted stem cell transplant. J is TRBJ1-4 and V is TRBV5-1; D uncertain. The receptor comes from a girl aged 2 to 10 with congenital amegakaryocytic thrombocytopenia, due to receive a stem cell transplant. CDR3 in DNA: TGCGCCAGCAGCTTGTCAGTACGTGCAACTAATGAAAAACTGTTTTTT. Translated, it gives CASSLSVRATNEKLFF. The full variable domain, with the rest looked up from reference TRBV5-1 and TRBJ1-4, is KAGVTQTPRYLIKTRGQQVTLSCSPISGHRSVSWYQQTPGQGLQFLFEYFSETQRNKGNFPGRFSGRQFSNSRSEMNVSTLELGDSALYLCASSLSVRATNEKLFFGSGTQLSVL.